The rows below give T cell receptor beta chains drawn from one sample of a study of blood T cell repertoires in COVID-19. Data came from immunoSEQ multiplex PCR; TCRdb stores just in-frame clones and leaves some out. The sample consists of more than 250,000 clones, 85% of them appearing once. Specimen: peripheral blood. These TCRs come from a man aged 50 to 60 with active or convalescent COVID-19. CDR3s include the opening cysteine and the closing phenylalanine or tryptophan.

J gene	CDR3 length	V gene	CDR3 protein
TRBJ2-7	16	TRBV11-2	CASSFRESGRGDEQYF
TRBJ2-7	15	TRBV11-2	CASSLGLADSYEQYF
TRBJ2-1	15	TRBV14	CASSQRKGLDGEQFF
TRBJ2-1	16	TRBV4-2	CASSQEIAGGPNEQFF
TRBJ2-3	14	TRBV5-6	CASSLTGGKDTQYF
TRBJ1-1	15	TRBV5-1	CASSPGHGPITEAFF
TRBJ1-2	14	TRBV9	CASSLGQGVYGYTF
TRBJ2-7	17	TRBV27	CASSLSVWTSGAYEQYF
TRBJ1-3	14	TRBV9	CASSAGQGAYTIYF
TRBJ1-3	14	TRBV19	CASSSPGGGNTIYF
TRBJ1-5	12	TRBV19	CASRDINQPQHF
TRBJ1-2	14	TRBV9	CASSGGSKLNGYTF
TRBJ2-7	13	TRBV27	CASKTVTGSEQYF
TRBJ2-5	14	TRBV28	CATSRDRRQETQYF
TRBJ2-3	16	TRBV6-5	CASSYSTGSGTDTQYF
TRBJ1-5	14	TRBV28	CASSPRDTYQPQHF
TRBJ2-7	16	TRBV7-8	CASSLAGLAGGSEQYF
TRBJ2-7	16	TRBV7-2	CASSLEAGQGIFEQYF
TRBJ2-2	14	TRBV5-8	CASKERVNTGELFF
TRBJ2-1	17	TRBV9	CASSLDLAGAYYNEQFF
TRBJ1-1	17	TRBV13	CASSLRRPNVGDTEAFF
TRBJ2-1	15	TRBV6-5	CASTARRTSYNEQFF
TRBJ1-1	14	TRBV27	CASSSINSNTEAFF
TRBJ1-2	13	TRBV27	CASSIQGAQGYTF
TRBJ1-1	14	TRBV5-4	CASSPPDRGAEAFF
TRBJ2-3	15	TRBV11-2	CASSLADRVPDTQYF
TRBJ2-5	13	TRBV5-1	CASSSQGGETQYF
TRBJ1-2	11	TRBV30	CAWERGYGYTF
TRBJ1-2	14	TRBV29-1	CSVGALGGLYGYTF